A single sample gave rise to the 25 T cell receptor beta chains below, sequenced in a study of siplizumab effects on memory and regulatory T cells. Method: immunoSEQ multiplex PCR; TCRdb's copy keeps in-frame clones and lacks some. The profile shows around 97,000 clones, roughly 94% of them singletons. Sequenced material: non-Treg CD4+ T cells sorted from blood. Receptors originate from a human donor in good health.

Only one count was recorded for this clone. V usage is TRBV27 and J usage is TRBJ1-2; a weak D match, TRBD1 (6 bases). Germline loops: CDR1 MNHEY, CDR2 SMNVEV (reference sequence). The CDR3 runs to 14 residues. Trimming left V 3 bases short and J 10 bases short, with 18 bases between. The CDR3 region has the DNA TGTGCCAGCAGTTTTCAACAGGGACATATGGTCTACACCTTC. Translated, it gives CASSFQQGHMVYTF.

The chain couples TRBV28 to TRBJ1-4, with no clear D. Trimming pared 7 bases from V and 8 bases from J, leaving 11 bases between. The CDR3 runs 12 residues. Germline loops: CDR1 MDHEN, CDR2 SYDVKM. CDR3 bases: TGTGCCAGCACGGACTCTCGGGAAAAACTGTTTTTT. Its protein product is CASTDSREKLFF.

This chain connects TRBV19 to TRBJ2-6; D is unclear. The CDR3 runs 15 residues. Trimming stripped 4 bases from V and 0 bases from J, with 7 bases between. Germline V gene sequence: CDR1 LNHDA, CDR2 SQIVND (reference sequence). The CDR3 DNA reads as TGTGCCAGTAGTACCCAAAACTCTGGGGCCAACGTCCTGACTTTC. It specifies CASSTQNSGANVLTF.

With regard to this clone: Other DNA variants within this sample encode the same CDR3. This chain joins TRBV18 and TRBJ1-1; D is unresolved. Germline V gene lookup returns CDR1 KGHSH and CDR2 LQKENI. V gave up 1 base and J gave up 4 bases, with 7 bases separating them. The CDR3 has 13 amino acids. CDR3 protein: CASSPQGATEAFF. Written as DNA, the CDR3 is TGTGCCAGCTCACCACAGGGTGCCACTGAAGCTTTCTTT.

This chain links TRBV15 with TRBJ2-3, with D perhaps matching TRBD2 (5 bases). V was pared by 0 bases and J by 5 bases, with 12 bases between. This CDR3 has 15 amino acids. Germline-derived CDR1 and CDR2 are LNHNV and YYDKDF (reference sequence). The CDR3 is CATSREAGEGDTQYF. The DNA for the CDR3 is TGTGCCACCAGCAGAGAGGCCGGGGAAGGAGATACGCAGTATTTT. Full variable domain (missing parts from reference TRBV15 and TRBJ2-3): DAMVIQNPRYQVTQFGKPVTLSCSQTLNHNVMYWYQQKSSQAPKLLFHYYDKDFNNEADTPDNFQSRRPNTSFCFLDIRSPGLGDTAMYLCATSREAGEGDTQYFGPGTRLTVL.

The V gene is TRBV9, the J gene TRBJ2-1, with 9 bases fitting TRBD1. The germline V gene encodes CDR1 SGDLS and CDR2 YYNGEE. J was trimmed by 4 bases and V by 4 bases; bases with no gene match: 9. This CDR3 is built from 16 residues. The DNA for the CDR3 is TGTGCCAGCAGCCCGAGAGGGACAGGGAATTACAATGAGCAGTTCTTC. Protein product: CASSPRGTGNYNEQFF.

Here the CDR3 reads CASSHSAGVQETQYF. CDR3 sequence (DNA): TGTGCCAGCAGCCATTCAGCGGGAGTACAAGAGACCCAGTACTTC. V is TRBV7-8 and J is TRBJ2-5; 8 positions agree with TRBD2. J lost 2 bases, V lost 5 bases, and 7 bases had no gene match. CDR1 is SGHVS, CDR2 FQNEAQ, per germline. This CDR3 comprises 15 residues.

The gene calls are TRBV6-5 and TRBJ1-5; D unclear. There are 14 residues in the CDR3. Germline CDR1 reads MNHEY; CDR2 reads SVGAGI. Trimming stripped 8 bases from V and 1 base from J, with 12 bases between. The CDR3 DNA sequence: TGTGCCAGCCGATTTCGCGACAGCAATCAGCCCCAGCATTTT. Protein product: CASRFRDSNQPQHF.

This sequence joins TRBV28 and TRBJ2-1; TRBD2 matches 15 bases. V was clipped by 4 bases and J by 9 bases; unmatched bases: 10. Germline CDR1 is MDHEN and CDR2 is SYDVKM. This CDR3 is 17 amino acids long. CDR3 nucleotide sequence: TGTGCCAGCAGTTCAAGGGGCCAGGGACTAGCGGGAGGTGAGCAGTTCTTC. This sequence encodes CASSSRGQGLAGGEQFF.

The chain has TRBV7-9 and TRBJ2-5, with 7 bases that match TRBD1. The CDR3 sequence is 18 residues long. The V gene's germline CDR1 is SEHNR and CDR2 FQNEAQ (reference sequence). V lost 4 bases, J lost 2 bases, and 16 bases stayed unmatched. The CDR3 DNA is TGTGCCAGCAGCTGGGGAACTAACCGGGACAGCAAACAAGAGACCCAGTACTTC. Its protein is CASSWGTNRDSKQETQYF.

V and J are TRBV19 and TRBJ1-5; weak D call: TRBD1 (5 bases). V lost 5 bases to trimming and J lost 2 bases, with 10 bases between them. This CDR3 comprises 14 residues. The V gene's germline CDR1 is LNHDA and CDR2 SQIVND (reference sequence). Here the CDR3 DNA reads TGTGCCAGTAGTGGCATGGGGGGCAATCAGCCCCAGCATTTT. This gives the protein CASSGMGGNQPQHF.

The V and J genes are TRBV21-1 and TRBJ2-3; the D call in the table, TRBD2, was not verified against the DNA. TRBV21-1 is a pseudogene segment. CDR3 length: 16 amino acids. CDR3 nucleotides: TGTGCCAGCAGCAAAACCGTGGGAGGGCCTTCAGATACGCAGTATTTT. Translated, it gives CASSKTVGGPSDTQYF.

In nucleotides, the CDR3 is TGTGCCAGCAGTTCCGGGGCTAACAATGGGGAGACCCAGTACTTC. This codes for CASSSGANNGETQYF. The chain uses TRBV13 and TRBJ2-5; D could derive from TRBD1 or TRBD2 (5 bases each). The germline V gene has CDR1 PRHDT and CDR2 FYEKMQ (reference sequence). The CDR3 runs 15 residues. Deletions cut 6 bases from V and 5 bases from J, with 19 bases between.

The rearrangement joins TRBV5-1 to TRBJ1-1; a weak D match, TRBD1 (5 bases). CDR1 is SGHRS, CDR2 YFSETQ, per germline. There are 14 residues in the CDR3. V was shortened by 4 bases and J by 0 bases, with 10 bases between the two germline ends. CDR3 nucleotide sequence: TGCGCCAGCAGCGCGGGACCCGTGAACACTGAAGCTTTCTTT. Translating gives CASSAGPVNTEAFF.

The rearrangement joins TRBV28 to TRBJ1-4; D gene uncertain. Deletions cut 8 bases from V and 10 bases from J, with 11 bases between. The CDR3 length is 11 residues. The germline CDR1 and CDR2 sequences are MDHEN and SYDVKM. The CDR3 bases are TGTGCCAGCGGCCCCCTCATAAAACTGTTTTTT. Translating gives CASGPLIKLFF.

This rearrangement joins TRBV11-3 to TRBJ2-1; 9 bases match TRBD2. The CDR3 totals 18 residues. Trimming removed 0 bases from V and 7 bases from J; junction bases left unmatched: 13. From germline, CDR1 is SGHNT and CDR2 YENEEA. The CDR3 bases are TGTGCCAGCAGCTTAGAGAGATTAGCGGGAGAAGGGCCAAATGAGCAGTTCTTC. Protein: CASSLERLAGEGPNEQFF.

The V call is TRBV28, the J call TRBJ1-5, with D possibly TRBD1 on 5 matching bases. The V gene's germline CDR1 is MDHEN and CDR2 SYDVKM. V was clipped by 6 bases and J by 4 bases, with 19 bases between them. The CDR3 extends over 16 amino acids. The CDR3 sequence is CASSSIMRGSNQPQHF. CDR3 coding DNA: TGTGCCAGCAGCTCGATAATGAGGGGTAGTAATCAGCCCCAGCATTTT. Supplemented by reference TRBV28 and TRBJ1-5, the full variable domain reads DVKVTQSSRYLVKRTGEKVFLECVQDMDHENMFWYRQDPGLGLRLIYFSYDVKMKEKGDIPEGYSVSREKKERFSLILESASTNQTSMYLCASSSIMRGSNQPQHFGDGTRLSIL.

The CDR3 sequence is CASSLNRAGFVNEQFF. The CDR3 DNA reads as TGTGCCAGCAGCTTAAATCGGGCGGGATTCGTCAATGAGCAGTTCTTC. The chain employs TRBV7-3 and TRBJ2-1, with a weak D call TRBD2 (6 bases). Trimming took 1 base from V and 6 from J, leaving 16 bases between them. Germline CDR1 is SGHTA and CDR2 is FQGTGA. There are 16 residues in the CDR3.

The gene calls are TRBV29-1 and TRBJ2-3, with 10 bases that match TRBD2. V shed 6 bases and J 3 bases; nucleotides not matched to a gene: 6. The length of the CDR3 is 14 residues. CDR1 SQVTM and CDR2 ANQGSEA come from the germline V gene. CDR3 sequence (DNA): TGCAGCGTCCTAGCGGGAGAATATACAGATACGCAGTATTTT. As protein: CSVLAGEYTDTQYF.

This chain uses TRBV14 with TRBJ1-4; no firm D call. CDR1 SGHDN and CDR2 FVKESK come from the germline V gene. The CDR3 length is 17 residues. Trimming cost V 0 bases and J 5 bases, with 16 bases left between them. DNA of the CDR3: TGTGCCAGCAGCCAAGATTGGGGTAGACTGAGGAATGAAAAACTGTTTTTT. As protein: CASSQDWGRLRNEKLFF.

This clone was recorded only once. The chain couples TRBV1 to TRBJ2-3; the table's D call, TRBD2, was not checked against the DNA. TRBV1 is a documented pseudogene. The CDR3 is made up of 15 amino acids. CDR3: CTSSREGVGTDTQYF. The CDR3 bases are TGCACCAGCAGCCGGGAGGGAGTGGGCACAGATACGCAGTATTTT.

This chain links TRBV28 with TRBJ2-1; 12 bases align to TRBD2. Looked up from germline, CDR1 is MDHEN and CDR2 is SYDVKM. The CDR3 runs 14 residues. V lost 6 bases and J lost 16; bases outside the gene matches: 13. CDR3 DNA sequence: TGTGCCAGCAGCTCCCACGGACTAGCGGGAAATAGTTTCTTC. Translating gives CASSSHGLAGNSFF.

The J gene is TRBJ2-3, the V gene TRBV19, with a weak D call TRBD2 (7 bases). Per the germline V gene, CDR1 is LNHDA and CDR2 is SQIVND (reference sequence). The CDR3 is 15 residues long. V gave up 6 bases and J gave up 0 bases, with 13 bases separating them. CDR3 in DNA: TGTGCCAGTAGCCCGGGGGGCAGAAGCACAGATACGCAGTATTTT. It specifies CASSPGGRSTDTQYF.

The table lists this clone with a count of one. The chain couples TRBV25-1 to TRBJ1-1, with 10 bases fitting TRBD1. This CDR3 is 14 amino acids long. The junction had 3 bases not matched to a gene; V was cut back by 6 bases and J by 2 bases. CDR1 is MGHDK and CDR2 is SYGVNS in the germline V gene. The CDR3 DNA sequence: TGTGCCAGCAGCGGGACAGGGGTCAACACTGAAGCTTTCTTT. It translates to CASSGTGVNTEAFF.

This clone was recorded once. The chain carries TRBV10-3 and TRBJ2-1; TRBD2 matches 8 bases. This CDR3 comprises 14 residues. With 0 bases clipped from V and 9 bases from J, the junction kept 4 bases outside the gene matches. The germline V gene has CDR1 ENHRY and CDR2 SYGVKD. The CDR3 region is CAISESGLAAEQFF. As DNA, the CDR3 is TGTGCCATCAGTGAGTCCGGACTAGCAGCTGAGCAGTTCTTC.